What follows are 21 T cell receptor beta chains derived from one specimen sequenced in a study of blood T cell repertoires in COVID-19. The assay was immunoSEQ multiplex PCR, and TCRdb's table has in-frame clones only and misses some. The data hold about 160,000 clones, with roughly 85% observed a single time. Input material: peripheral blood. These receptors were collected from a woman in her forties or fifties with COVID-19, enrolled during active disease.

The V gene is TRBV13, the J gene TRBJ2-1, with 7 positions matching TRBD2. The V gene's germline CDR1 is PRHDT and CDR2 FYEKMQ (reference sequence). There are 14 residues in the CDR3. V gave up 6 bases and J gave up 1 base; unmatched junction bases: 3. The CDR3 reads CASSPGGSYNEQFF. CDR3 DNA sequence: TGTGCCAGCAGTCCGGGGGGTTCCTACAATGAGCAGTTCTTC. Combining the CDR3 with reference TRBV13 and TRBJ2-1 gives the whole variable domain AAGVIQSPRHLIKEKRETATLKCYPIPRHDTVYWYQQGPGQDPQFLISFYEKMQSDKGSIPDRFSAQQFSDYHSELNMSSLELGDSALYFCASSPGGSYNEQFFGPGTRLTVL.

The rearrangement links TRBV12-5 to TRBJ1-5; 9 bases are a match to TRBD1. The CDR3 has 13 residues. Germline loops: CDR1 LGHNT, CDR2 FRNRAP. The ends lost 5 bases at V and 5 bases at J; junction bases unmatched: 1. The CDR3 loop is CASGGTGHQPQHF. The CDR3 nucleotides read TGTGCTAGTGGTGGGACAGGGCATCAGCCCCAGCATTTT.

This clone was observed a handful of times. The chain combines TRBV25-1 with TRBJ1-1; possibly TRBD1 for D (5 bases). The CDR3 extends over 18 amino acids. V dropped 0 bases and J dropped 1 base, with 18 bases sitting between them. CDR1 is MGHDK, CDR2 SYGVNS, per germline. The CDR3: CASSEYGWVGRENTEAFF. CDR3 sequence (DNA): TGTGCCAGCAGTGAATATGGCTGGGTGGGCAGGGAGAACACTGAAGCTTTCTTT.

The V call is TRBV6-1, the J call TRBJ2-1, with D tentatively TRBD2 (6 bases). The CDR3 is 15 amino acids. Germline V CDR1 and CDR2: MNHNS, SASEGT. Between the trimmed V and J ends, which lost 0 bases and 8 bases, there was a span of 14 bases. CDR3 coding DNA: TGTGCCAGCAGTGAAGCCGCCGCGGGGCTCGATGAGCAGTTCTTC. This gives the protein CASSEAAAGLDEQFF.

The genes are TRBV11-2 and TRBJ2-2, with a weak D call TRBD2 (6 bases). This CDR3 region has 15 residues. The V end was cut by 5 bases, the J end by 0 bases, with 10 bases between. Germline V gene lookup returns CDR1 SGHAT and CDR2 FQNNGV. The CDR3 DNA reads TGTGCCAGCAGCCCGTGGGGGGCGAACACCGGGGAGCTGTTTTTT. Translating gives CASSPWGANTGELFF.

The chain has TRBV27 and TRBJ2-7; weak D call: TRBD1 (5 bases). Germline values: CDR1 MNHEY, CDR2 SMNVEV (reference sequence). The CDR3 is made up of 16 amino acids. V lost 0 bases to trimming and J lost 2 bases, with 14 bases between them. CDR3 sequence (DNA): TGTGCCAGCAGTTTATCGATCCAGGGTAGAGCCTACGAGCAGTACTTC. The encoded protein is CASSLSIQGRAYEQYF.

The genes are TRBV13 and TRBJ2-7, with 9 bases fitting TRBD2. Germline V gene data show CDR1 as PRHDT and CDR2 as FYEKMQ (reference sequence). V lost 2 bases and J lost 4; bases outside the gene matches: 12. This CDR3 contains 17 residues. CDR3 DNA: TGTGCCAGCAGCTTATATCGGGGTAGCGGGGGAGATTACGAGCAGTACTTC. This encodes CASSLYRGSGGDYEQYF.

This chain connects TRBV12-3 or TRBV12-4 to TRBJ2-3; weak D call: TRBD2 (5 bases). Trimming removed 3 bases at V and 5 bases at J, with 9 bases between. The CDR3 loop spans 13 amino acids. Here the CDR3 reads CASSLSEGDTQYF. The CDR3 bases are TGTGCCAGCAGTTTGAGCGAGGGAGATACGCAGTATTTT.

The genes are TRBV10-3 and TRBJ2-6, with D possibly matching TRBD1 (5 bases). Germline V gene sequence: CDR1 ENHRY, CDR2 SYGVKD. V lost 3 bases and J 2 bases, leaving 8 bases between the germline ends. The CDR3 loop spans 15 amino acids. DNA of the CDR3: TGTGCCATCAGTGAAGACAGCACTGGGGCCAACGTCCTGACTTTC. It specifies CAISEDSTGANVLTF.

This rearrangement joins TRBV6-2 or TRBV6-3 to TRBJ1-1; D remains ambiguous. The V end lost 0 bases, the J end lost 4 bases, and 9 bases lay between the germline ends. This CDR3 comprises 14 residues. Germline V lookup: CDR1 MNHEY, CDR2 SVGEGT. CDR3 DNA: TGTGCCAGCAGTTACTCGGCGGGTCGCACTGAAGCTTTCTTT. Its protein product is CASSYSAGRTEAFF.

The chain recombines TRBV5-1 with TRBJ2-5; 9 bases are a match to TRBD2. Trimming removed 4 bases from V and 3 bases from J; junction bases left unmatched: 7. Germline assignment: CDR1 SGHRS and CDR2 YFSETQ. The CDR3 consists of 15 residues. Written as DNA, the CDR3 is TGCGCCAGCAGCCCTGGGGCTAGCGGGGAAGAGACCCAGTACTTC. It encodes CASSPGASGEETQYF.

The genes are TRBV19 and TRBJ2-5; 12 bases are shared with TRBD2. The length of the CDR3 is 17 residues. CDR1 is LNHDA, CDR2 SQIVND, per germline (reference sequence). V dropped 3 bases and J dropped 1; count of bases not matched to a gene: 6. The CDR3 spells CASSIGLAGLTQETQYF. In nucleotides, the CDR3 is TGTGCCAGTAGTATTGGACTAGCGGGGTTAACCCAAGAGACCCAGTACTTC.

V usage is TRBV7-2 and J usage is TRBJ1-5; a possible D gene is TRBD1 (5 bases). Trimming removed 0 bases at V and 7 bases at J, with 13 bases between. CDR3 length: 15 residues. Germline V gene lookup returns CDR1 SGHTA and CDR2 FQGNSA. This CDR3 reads CASSLAGGGIQPQHF. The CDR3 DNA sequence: TGTGCCAGCAGCTTAGCGGGGGGAGGGATCCAGCCCCAGCATTTT.

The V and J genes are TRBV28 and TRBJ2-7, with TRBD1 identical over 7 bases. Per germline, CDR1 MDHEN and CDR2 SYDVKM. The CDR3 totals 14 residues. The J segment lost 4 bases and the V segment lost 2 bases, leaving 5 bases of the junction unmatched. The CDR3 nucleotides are TGTGCCAGCAGTTTAAACAGGGGAAGGTACGAGCAGTACTTC. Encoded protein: CASSLNRGRYEQYF.

The CDR3 loop is CASSFSGGARGIQYF. The CDR3, as DNA: TGTGCCAGCAGCTTTAGCGGGGGGGCGAGGGGCATTCAGTACTTC. This chain joins TRBV7-2 and TRBJ2-4; 11 bases agree with TRBD2. J was trimmed by 9 bases and V by 3 bases; bases with no gene match: 7. Germline CDR1 and CDR2: SGHTA and FQGNSA. The CDR3 consists of 15 residues. The whole variable domain, remainder taken from reference TRBV7-2 and TRBJ2-4, is GAGVSQSPSNKVTEKGKDVELRCDPISGHTALYWYRQSLGQGLEFLIYFQGNSAPDKSGLPSDRFSAERTGGSVSTLTIQRTQQEDSAVYLCASSFSGGARGIQYFGAGTRLSVL.

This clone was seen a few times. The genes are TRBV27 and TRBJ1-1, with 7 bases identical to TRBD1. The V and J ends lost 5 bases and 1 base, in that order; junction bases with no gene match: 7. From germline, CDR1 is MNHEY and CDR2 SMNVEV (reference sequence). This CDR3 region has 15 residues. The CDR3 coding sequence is TGTGCCAGCAGTCCCGCTGGGACAGCGAACACTGAAGCTTTCTTT. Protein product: CASSPAGTANTEAFF.

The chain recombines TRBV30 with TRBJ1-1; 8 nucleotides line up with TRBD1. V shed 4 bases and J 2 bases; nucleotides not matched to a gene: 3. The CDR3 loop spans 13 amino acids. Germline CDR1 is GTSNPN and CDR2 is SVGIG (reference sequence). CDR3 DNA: TGTGCCTGGACGACAGGGGTCAACACTGAAGCTTTCTTT. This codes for CAWTTGVNTEAFF. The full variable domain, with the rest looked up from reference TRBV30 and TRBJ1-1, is SQTIHQWPATLVQPVGSPLSLECTVEGTSNPNLYWYRQAAGRGLQLLFYSVGIGQISSEVPQNLSASRPQDRQFILSSKKLLLSDSGFYLCAWTTGVNTEAFFGQGTRLTVV.

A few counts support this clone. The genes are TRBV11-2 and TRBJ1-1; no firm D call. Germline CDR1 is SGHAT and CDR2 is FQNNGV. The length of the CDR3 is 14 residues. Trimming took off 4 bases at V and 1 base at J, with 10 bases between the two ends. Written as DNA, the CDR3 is TGTGCCAGCAGCTCCCTGGGAGGGAACACTGAAGCTTTCTTT. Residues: CASSSLGGNTEAFF.

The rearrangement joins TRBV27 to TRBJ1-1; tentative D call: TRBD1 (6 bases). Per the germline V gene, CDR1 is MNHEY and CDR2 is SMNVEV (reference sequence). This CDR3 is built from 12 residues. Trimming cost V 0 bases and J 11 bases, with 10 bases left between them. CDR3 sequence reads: CASSLSMGAAFF. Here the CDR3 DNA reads TGTGCCAGCAGTTTATCGATGGGGGCGGCTTTCTTT.

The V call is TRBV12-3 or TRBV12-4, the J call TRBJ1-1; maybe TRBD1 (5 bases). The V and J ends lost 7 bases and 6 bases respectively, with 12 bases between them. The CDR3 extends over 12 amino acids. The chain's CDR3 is CASTPPGAEAFF. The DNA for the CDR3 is TGTGCCAGCACCCCCCCGGGGGCTGAAGCTTTCTTT.

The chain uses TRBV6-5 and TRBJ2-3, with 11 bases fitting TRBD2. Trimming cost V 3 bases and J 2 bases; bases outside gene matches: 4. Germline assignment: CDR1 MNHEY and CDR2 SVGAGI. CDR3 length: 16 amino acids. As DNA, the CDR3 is TGTGCCAGCAGTTATTCTAGCGGGGGGTTCACAGATACGCAGTATTTT. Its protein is CASSYSSGGFTDTQYF.